This section outlines one T cell receptor beta chain sequence together with its context. The entry originates in a study of T cell changes during pregnancy in multiple sclerosis. CDR3 size: 14 residues. Trimming took 6 bases from V and 1 from J; bases not matched to a gene: 3. Germline CDR1 is MNHEY and CDR2 is SVGAGI. Clones were read by immunoSEQ multiplex PCR, and TCRdb kept only the in-frame ones, dropping some. Among about 40,000 clones, approximately 88% were seen once, and the ten largest hold roughly 5%. V and J are TRBV6-5 and TRBJ1-1, with TRBD1 matching over 9 bases. This specimen was peripheral blood, taken in the first trimester of pregnancy. The clonotype originates from a female donor in good health, enrolled as a control in a pregnancy study. The CDR3 region is CASRKGQGNTEAFF. CDR3 sequence (DNA): TGTGCCAGCAGGAAGGGACAGGGGAACACTGAAGCTTTCTTT.